This paragraph reports one TCR beta chain. This clonotype has at least ten counts. It lacks a known antigen. Per-base qualities were not stored, and no clone one base away is much larger. Amplification of TCR beta CDR3 regions was carried out from RNA transcripts. A first-round RT-PCR of the TCR CDR3 used the HTBI primer set with the Qiagen OneStep RT-PCR kit. A second multiplex PCR round built the libraries, followed by size selection and purification. Libraries were sequenced paired-end with 100 bp reads on an Illumina HiSeq2000. On the authors' methods: SOAPnuke was used to process the raw data, with reads discarded if the reads contained adapters or uncalled bases, had a mean Phred below 15, or lacked an exact constant-primer or identifier match. High-quality paired reads were merged using COPE v1.2.5, and each unique nucleotide sequence was defined as a clonotype. MiTCR v1.1 was used to align clonotypes to the IMGT TRBV, TRBD and TRBJ reference segments. Only V-J combinations with frequency above 0.0001, covering about 99% of repertoires, were analysed. The TCS score was defined as F50 (clonal expansion) divided by E x V (chaos), with BLOSUM62-based TCRdist calculated between CDR3 peptides within each V-J. Welch's t-statistics and random forest reduced roughly 530 V-J features to under 15, which were used in a naive Bayes classifier (R e1071). The public reads were reprocessed in TCRdb via fastp at Q25 and MiXCR, keeping in-frame beta chains. Duplicate CDR3 protein sequences are folded into a single record with the most common DNA and genes. The V and J calls here are based on TCRdb, not the publication. Within this sample are roughly 510,000 distinct CDR3 sequences, with 20% of them counted one time only. In total, the top ten clones hold about 30% of the sample.

Graves' hyperthyroidism was defined as stable when no progression to ophthalmopathy occurred over 18 months of follow-up. The hyperthyroidism patients were between 18 and 65 years old and newly diagnosed, with a disease duration of less than 2 months. Exclusion was applied to patients with uncontrolled infections, other autoimmune diseases, pregnancy or lactation. Diagnoses relied on clinical symptoms, serum thyroxine and TRAb, thyroid ultrasound and orbital computed tomography. PBMCs were separated from over 9 ml of fresh peripheral blood using Ficoll-Paque density gradient centrifugation. Total RNA was extracted with Trizol reagent, and quality was checked on an Agilent 2100 Bioanalyzer. The sample originates from a study of T cells in Graves' hyperthyroidism and ophthalmopathy (dated by TCRdb to the late 2010s). For the wider study: Peripheral blood samples were taken at the time of initial diagnosis, prior to any treatment. TCR Vbeta CDR3 sequencing of approximately 140 peripheral blood samples (around 45 ophthalmopathy, about 80 hyperthyroidism and approximately 17 progressor patients) is reported in the paper. To identify TCR V-J signatures that set the groups apart, the researchers used a discovery cohort of about a hundred patients, made up of 40 to 45 with Graves' ophthalmopathy and approximately 57 with stable Graves' hyperthyroidism. In addition, the study compared T-cell repertoires in thyroid tissue and in blood from roughly six Graves' hyperthyroidism patients. Once sampling was done, hyperthyroidism patients were given methimazole at a starting dose of 30 mg daily, whereas ophthalmopathy patients were given high-dose intravenous methylprednisolone. Whether ophthalmopathy could be predicted prospectively was tested in an independent validation cohort made up of approximately 19 hyperthyroidism patients plus 17 patients who later progressed to ophthalmopathy. The roughly 94 discovery patients were randomly split 7:3 into training and test sets. The paper as a whole reports these results and caveats: Sample size was not statistically predetermined, and investigators were not blinded to group allocation. In validation, the model predicted progression to ophthalmopathy a median of around six months before onset, with roughly 70% sensitivity and about 72% specificity. Most expanded thyroid clonotypes (frequency above 0.001) were also detected in blood, a finding suggesting that blood repertoires may reflect thyroid immune responses. A model built on a 13 V-J signature distinguished ophthalmopathy from stable hyperthyroidism, reaching around 87% sensitivity and around 81% specificity in cross-validation and 80%/75% in testing.

Taken from the germline V gene (reference sequence), the CDR1 and CDR2 loops are DFQATT and SNEGSKA. At the junction V is shortened by 3 bases and J by 4 bases, with 16 bases in between. The CDR3 goes from the cysteine to the phenylalanine over 15 residues. Here the CDR3 DNA is all that survives: 45 bases in frame from base 1. Sequenced: blood. Recombination connected TRBV20-1 to TRBJ1-5, with TRBD1 perhaps the D gene, on 6 matching bases. This TCR derives from a man between 18 and 29 years old with Graves' hyperthyroidism. The CDR3 corresponds to CSARAAEGGNQPQHF. The nucleotide sequence reads as follows: TGCAGTGCTAGGGCGGCAGAGGGGGGAAATCAGCCCCAGCATTTT.